This TCR beta chain is drawn from a study of T cells after yellow fever vaccination. Study-level results: Boosting was followed by the reappearance of most primary-vaccination clones (approximately 97% CD4, around 90% CD8). High-abundance clonotypes from the bulk population could contaminate FACS-sorted repertoires. The secondary response was weaker but peaked faster, day 5 versus 15.

The CDR3 loop spans 13 amino acids. Per germline, CDR1 LGHNT and CDR2 FRNRAP. V lost 4 bases and J lost 1, with 4 bases in between. Synthesis of TCR cDNA relied on 5'RACE template switching, which attached a universal primer site and UMIs. TCRdb itself ran the 5' RACE reads through MiXCR, one entry per CDR3 protein. The sample has about 550,000 distinct CDR3 sequences, approximately 21% seen once. Details on this clonotype: The antigen is undetermined.

Sequenced material: PBMCs, taken 15 days after the yellow fever booster vaccination. The chain carries TRBV12-5 and TRBJ2-2; D uncertain. The clonotype originates from a young man who received the YFV17D yellow fever vaccine. CDR3 in amino acids: CASGSQNTGELFF. DNA for the CDR3: TGTGCTAGTGGTTCACAGAACACCGGGGAGCTGTTTTTT.